Below, 32 T cell receptor beta chains from the same sample are listed, as sequenced in a study of blood T cells in healthy people across ages. A sample-barcoded 5' primer and a J-beta primer mix were used in a second PCR of roughly 7 to 11 cycles. MiXCR, applied by TCRdb to the 5' RACE reads, yields one record per CDR3 protein. The sample has some 1 million distinct CDR3 sequences; 40% to 55% are singletons. Sequenced input: blood. These receptors were collected from a woman aged 60-75 years in good health.

This chain uses TRBV11-1 with TRBJ2-3; 7 bases align to TRBD2. With V trimmed by 4 bases and J by 0 bases, 4 bases remained unmatched. This CDR3 is 15 amino acids long. Germline V lookup: CDR1 SGHAT, CDR2 FQDESV (reference sequence). The CDR3 reads CASSSLLASTDTQYF. The CDR3, as DNA: TGTGCCAGCAGCTCGCTACTAGCGAGCACAGATACGCAGTATTTT.

This clonotype appeared a few times. The CDR3 coding sequence is TGCAGTGCTAGAGTAGTCAGGGAACTAGAGACCCAGTACTTC. It specifies CSARVVRELETQYF. This sequence joins TRBV20-1 and TRBJ2-5, with a possible D match to TRBD1 (5 bases). Trimming removed 1 base at V and 4 bases at J, with 13 bases between. The CDR3 is 14 residues long. Germline values: CDR1 DFQATT, CDR2 SNEGSKA (reference sequence).

This clonotype was seen once. V usage is TRBV20-1 and J usage is TRBJ2-7; no firm D call. CDR3 length: 12 residues. Trimming removed 3 bases from V and 3 bases from J, with 9 bases in between. Germline V CDR1 and CDR2: DFQATT, SNEGSKA (reference sequence). The DNA of the CDR3 is TGCAGTGCTAGCGGCACCCTCTACGAGCAGTACTTC. Translating it yields CSASGTLYEQYF.

This clonotype occurred many times. A read error may account for a junction end that differs from germline. The V gene is TRBV7-6, the J gene TRBJ2-3; the match to TRBD2 covers 8 bases. CDR1 is SGHVS and CDR2 is FNYEAQ in the germline V gene. This CDR3 comprises 15 residues. CDR3 protein: CASSLAGGDTDTQYF. The CDR3 DNA is TGCGCCAGCAGCTTGGCGGGAGGCGACACAGATACGCAGTATTTT.

The V and J genes are TRBV4-1 and TRBJ2-5, with 9 bases matching TRBD2. V shed 0 bases and J 4 bases; nucleotides not matched to a gene: 9. This CDR3 comprises 17 residues. Germline CDR1 reads MGHRA; CDR2 reads YSYEKL. CDR3 nucleotide sequence: TGCGCCAGCAGCCAAGAGGGGCTAGCGGGAAGAAGAGAGACCCAGTACTTC. This encodes CASSQEGLAGRRETQYF.

V and J are TRBV27 and TRBJ2-3, with 9 nucleotides matching TRBD1. V was pared by 2 bases and J by 2 bases, with 5 bases of the junction left unmatched. CDR1 and CDR2 from the germline V gene are MNHEY and SMNVEV (reference sequence). The CDR3 is made up of 16 amino acids. The CDR3 sequence is CASSLTGGAYTDTQYF. The CDR3 DNA is TGTGCCAGCAGTTTAACAGGGGGCGCCTACACAGATACGCAGTATTTT.

The rearrangement joins TRBV12-3 or TRBV12-4 to TRBJ1-2; D ambiguous. Trimming cost V 1 base and J 4 bases, with 7 bases left between them. The CDR3 extends over 13 amino acids. The CDR3, as DNA: TGTGCCAGCAGTTTAGGGTCTGTCTATGGCTACACCTTC. The encoded protein is CASSLGSVYGYTF.

This clonotype was picked up a small number of times. The chain couples TRBV6-5 to TRBJ1-5; perhaps TRBD1 as D (5 bases). V was pared by 2 bases and J by 0 bases, with 14 bases between. Germline CDR1 and CDR2: MNHEY and SVGAGI. CDR3 length: 17 amino acids. CDR3 sequence reads: CASSYGEGAYSNQPQHF. Here the CDR3 DNA reads TGTGCCAGCAGTTACGGAGAAGGGGCGTATAGCAATCAGCCCCAGCATTTT.

The V gene is TRBV6-2 or TRBV6-3, the J gene TRBJ2-1, with TRBD2 matching 7 bases. This CDR3 has 13 residues. Trimming removed 2 bases from V and 7 bases from J; junction bases left unmatched: 2. CDR1 and CDR2 from the germline V gene are MNHEY and SVGEGT. For the CDR3, the DNA is TGTGCCAGCAGTTACGGGGAGGGAAATGAGCAGTTCTTC. Residues: CASSYGEGNEQFF.

The chain joins TRBV11-1 to TRBJ2-6; 7 bases are a match to TRBD1. The germline V gene has CDR1 SGHAT and CDR2 FQDESV (reference sequence). The CDR3 runs to 17 residues. V shed 5 bases, J shed 5 bases, and the junction held 12 bases outside the gene matches. In nucleotides, the CDR3 is TGTGCCAGCAGCCCCCCAGACAGGGTGGCTAGGGCCAACGTCCTGACTTTC. It encodes CASSPPDRVARANVLTF.

This clonotype occurred many times. One junction end disagrees with the germline gene, perhaps due to a read error. J is TRBJ2-3 and V is TRBV29-1, with 8 bases lining up with TRBD1. Germline V gives CDR1 SQVTM, CDR2 ANQGSEA. This CDR3 has 13 amino acids. The CDR3 region has the DNA TGCAGCGTTGAAGACACCGGGACAGGTACGCAGTATTTT. This gives the protein CSVEDTGTGTQYF.

The rearrangement uses TRBV2 and TRBJ2-3; TRBD2 matches 9 bases. From germline, CDR1 is SNHLY and CDR2 FYNNEI. The CDR3 has 16 amino acids. The junction had 11 bases not matched to a gene; V was cut back by 2 bases and J by 8 bases. CDR3 amino acids: CASSEKASGTRCTQYF. The CDR3 nucleotides are TGTGCCAGCAGTGAAAAGGCTAGCGGGACCCGTTGTACGCAGTATTTT.

The chain recombines TRBV7-9 with TRBJ2-3; 8 positions match TRBD2. The germline gives CDR1 SEHNR, CDR2 FQNEAQ (reference sequence). This CDR3 contains 17 residues. V gave up 1 base and J gave up 3 bases; unmatched junction bases: 9. CDR3 protein: CASSLGERERGTDTQYF. CDR3 bases: TGTGCCAGCAGCTTAGGGGAGCGGGAGCGGGGGACAGATACGCAGTATTTT. The variable domain in full, with the rest retrieved from reference TRBV7-9 and TRBJ2-3, is DTGVSQNPRHKITKRGQNVTFRCDPISEHNRLYWYRQTLGQGPEFLTYFQNEAQLEKSRLLSDRFSAERPKGSFSTLEIQRTEQGDSAMYLCASSLGERERGTDTQYFGPGTRLTVL.

This chain uses TRBV2 with TRBJ2-3, with D perhaps assigned TRBD1 or TRBD2 (5 bases each). The germline gives CDR1 SNHLY, CDR2 FYNNEI. Trimming left V 7 bases short and J 6 bases short, with 11 bases between. CDR3 length equals 12 residues. The CDR3 sequence: CASNRWGDTQYF. The CDR3 coding sequence is TGTGCCAGCAACCGATGGGGGGATACGCAGTATTTT. Variable domain in full (rest from reference TRBV2 and TRBJ2-3): EPEVTQTPSHQVTQMGQEVILRCVPISNHLYFYWYRQILGQKVEFLVSFYNNEISEKSEIFDDQFSVERPDGSNFTLKIRSTKLEDSAMYFCASNRWGDTQYFGPGTRLTVL.

With respect to this clonotype: A much larger clone lies one base from this, so it may be a read error. The chain is built from TRBV13 and TRBJ2-5, with 14 bases that match TRBD2. Trimming at V came to 5 bases and at J to 11 bases, leaving 13 bases not matched to a gene. Germline CDR1 PRHDT, CDR2 FYEKMQ (reference sequence). The CDR3 loop spans 16 amino acids. The CDR3 region is CASSSGTSGSFNEQYF. The CDR3 DNA reads TGTGCCAGCAGCAGCGGGACTAGCGGGAGCTTCAATGAGCAGTACTTC.

This clonotype was picked up many times. The rearrangement links TRBV6-6 to TRBJ2-1; 8 bases agree with TRBD2. The V segment lost 6 bases and the J segment 0 bases; nucleotides outside the gene matches: 4. This CDR3 has 15 residues. Germline V CDR1 and CDR2: MNHNY, SVGAGI (reference sequence). CDR3 in amino acids: CASSRGGSSYNEQFF. In DNA, the CDR3 is TGTGCCAGCAGCCGGGGGGGTAGCTCCTACAATGAGCAGTTCTTC.

The chain couples TRBV4-1 to TRBJ1-3; 8 positions match TRBD1. The CDR3 loop spans 15 amino acids. Trimming cost V 3 bases and J 2 bases; bases outside gene matches: 3. CDR1 and CDR2 (germline): MGHRA, YSYEKL. CDR3 sequence: CASSHDRGTGNTIYF. Written as DNA, the CDR3 is TGCGCCAGCAGCCACGACAGGGGAACTGGAAACACCATATATTTT.

This clonotype was found a few times. The chain links TRBV12-3 or TRBV12-4 to TRBJ1-2; a possible D gene is TRBD1 (6 bases). The CDR3 runs 14 residues. Trimming took off 0 bases at V and 8 bases at J, with 13 bases between the two ends. CDR3 sequence (DNA): TGTGCCAGCAGTTTAGCCTTACAGGGTGCAGGCTACACCTTC. Its protein is CASSLALQGAGYTF.

The chain links TRBV12-3 or TRBV12-4 to TRBJ2-1; D might be TRBD1 (5 bases). The J call could be wrong; TRBJ2-7 is a better fit for the DNA end. The CDR3 has 15 amino acids. CDR3 region: CASRLNPGSYNEQYF. DNA of the CDR3: TGTGCCAGCAGACTAAATCCAGGGTCCTACAATGAGCAGTACTTC.

This clonotype has a handful of counts. CDR3: CASSQESRQVGPEQFF. DNA for the CDR3: TGCGCCAGCAGCCAAGAATCCCGGCAAGTTGGTCCTGAGCAGTTCTTC. The chain combines TRBV4-1 with TRBJ2-1; D is ambiguous. Trimming took off 0 bases at V and 9 bases at J, with 18 bases between the two ends. This CDR3 comprises 16 residues. CDR1 and CDR2 from the germline V gene are MGHRA and YSYEKL.

The chain employs TRBV28 and TRBJ1-1; TRBD1 might be the D (5 bases). This CDR3 is 12 amino acids long. From germline, CDR1 is MDHEN and CDR2 SYDVKM. Trimming cost V 7 bases and J 4 bases, with 10 bases left between them. CDR3 DNA sequence: TGTGCCAGCAAAGGGGTTGGCACTGAAGCTTTCTTT. This gives the protein CASKGVGTEAFF.

The CDR3 sequence is CATSRFQGRLANEQYF. DNA for the CDR3: TGTGCCACCAGCAGATTCCAAGGGAGGCTTGCCAATGAGCAGTACTTC. The V gene is TRBV15, the J gene TRBJ2-7, with D possibly matching TRBD2 (6 bases). The CDR3 runs 16 residues. V lost 2 bases and J 7 bases, leaving 21 bases between the germline ends. Germline CDR1 and CDR2: LNHNV and YYDKDF (reference sequence).

This clonotype was seen a few times. The V gene is TRBV6-2 or TRBV6-3, the J gene TRBJ2-6; 7 bases fit TRBD1. The CDR3 spans 16 residues. Trimming took 7 bases from V and 0 from J; bases not matched to a gene: 6. The germline CDR1 and CDR2 sequences are MNHEY and SVGEGT. CDR3 sequence: CASKTGISSGANVLTF. DNA for the CDR3: TGTGCCAGCAAGACAGGGATCTCCTCTGGGGCCAACGTCCTGACTTTC.

Ten or more counts support this clonotype. This chain connects TRBV29-1 to TRBJ1-1; 8 nucleotides align to TRBD1. Germline V lookup: CDR1 SQVTM, CDR2 ANQGSEA. The CDR3 runs 14 residues. J was trimmed by 11 bases and V by 3 bases; bases with no gene match: 14. CDR3 coding DNA: TGCAGCGTTGACGGAGGGACAGGATCTTCGCGGGCTTTCTTT. Residues: CSVDGGTGSSRAFF. Looking up the rest from reference TRBV29-1 and TRBJ1-1 gives the full variable domain: SAVISQKPSRDICQRGTSLTIQCQVDSQVTMMFWYRQQPGQSLTLIATANQGSEATYESGFVIDKFPISRPNLTFSTLTVSNMSPEDSSIYLCSVDGGTGSSRAFFGQGTRLTVV.

This clonotype has just a few counts. This chain uses TRBV2 with TRBJ2-5, with D possibly TRBD2 on 5 matching bases. V was cut by 2 bases and J by 0 bases, with 7 bases left in between. The CDR3 loop spans 14 amino acids. The germline V gene encodes CDR1 SNHLY and CDR2 FYNNEI. CDR3 DNA: TGTGCCAGCAGTGAACTGCGGGACCAAGAGACCCAGTACTTC. The encoded protein is CASSELRDQETQYF.

The V call is TRBV28, the J call TRBJ2-3; possible D gene TRBD2, 6 bases. This CDR3 spans 14 amino acids. V lost 4 bases, J lost 8 bases, and 16 bases lay in between. Germline-derived CDR1 and CDR2 are MDHEN and SYDVKM. The CDR3, as DNA: TGTGCCAGCAGTTCCTTGCGGGATACGGGTACGCAGTATTTT. Translated: CASSSLRDTGTQYF. Variable domain in full (rest from reference TRBV28 and TRBJ2-3): DVKVTQSSRYLVKRTGEKVFLECVQDMDHENMFWYRQDPGLGLRLIYFSYDVKMKEKGDIPEGYSVSREKKERFSLILESASTNQTSMYLCASSSLRDTGTQYFGPGTRLTVL.

This clonotype was picked up many times. This chain uses TRBV7-9 with TRBJ1-2, with D tentatively TRBD1 (5 bases). The CDR3 has 13 amino acids. V was trimmed by 1 base and J by 4 bases, leaving 7 bases between them. CDR1 is SEHNR, CDR2 FQNEAQ, per germline (reference sequence). The CDR3 coding sequence is TGTGCCAGCAGCTTAGGACAGTCCTATGGCTACACCTTC. Protein: CASSLGQSYGYTF.

Ten or more counts support this clonotype. The rearrangement joins TRBV7-9 to TRBJ2-7; 8 bases match TRBD1. Germline values: CDR1 SEHNR, CDR2 FQNEAQ (reference sequence). The CDR3 totals 14 residues. The J segment lost 3 bases and the V segment lost 3 bases, leaving 4 bases of the junction unmatched. In DNA, the CDR3 is TGTGCCAGCAGCTTCCCCGGACAGGGCTACGAGCAGTACTTC. It is translated as CASSFPGQGYEQYF. The complete variable domain, with remaining parts taken from reference TRBV7-9 and TRBJ2-7, reads DTGVSQNPRHKITKRGQNVTFRCDPISEHNRLYWYRQTLGQGPEFLTYFQNEAQLEKSRLLSDRFSAERPKGSFSTLEIQRTEQGDSAMYLCASSFPGQGYEQYFGPGTRLTVT.

This clonotype was recorded a few times. This chain uses TRBV20-1 with TRBJ2-4; D gene ambiguous. Trimming took 4 bases from V and 0 from J, leaving 10 bases between them. The CDR3 sequence is 14 residues long. Germline CDR1 and CDR2: DFQATT and SNEGSKA (reference sequence). The CDR3 spells CSATRVSAKNIQYF. CDR3 DNA: TGCAGTGCTACTAGGGTATCAGCCAAAAACATTCAGTACTTC.

The sample holds a few counts of this clonotype. The V call is TRBV20-1, the J call TRBJ1-1; D gene ambiguous. V was pared by 4 bases and J by 0 bases, with 9 bases between. CDR1 is DFQATT, CDR2 SNEGSKA, per germline (reference sequence). This CDR3 spans 13 amino acids. Here the CDR3 reads CSATSNMNTEAFF. CDR3 bases: TGCAGTGCTACTAGTAATATGAACACTGAAGCTTTCTTT.

V gene TRBV5-1 combines with J gene TRBJ2-7; 8 positions match TRBD1. The junction had 6 bases not matched to a gene; V was cut back by 0 bases and J by 4 bases. There are 15 residues in the CDR3. CDR1 and CDR2 from the germline V gene are SGHRS and YFSETQ. The CDR3 sequence is CASSLGQGAIYEQYF. The CDR3 DNA sequence: TGCGCCAGCAGCTTGGGCCAGGGGGCGATTTACGAGCAGTACTTC.

As to this clonotype: A much larger clonotype is one base distant, so this may be a read error. The chain's CDR3 is CASSVGEVTDTQYF. The CDR3 DNA reads as TGTGCCAGCAGCGTAGGGGAGGTCACAGATACGCAGTATTTT. The rearrangement links TRBV7-2 to TRBJ2-3; the D gene is possibly TRBD2 (6 bases). Per the germline V gene, CDR1 is SGHTA and CDR2 is FQGNSA. The CDR3 sequence is 14 residues long. Trimming removed 5 bases from V and 2 bases from J, with 11 bases in between.